These 19 T cell receptor beta chains came from one sample sequenced in a study of blood T cell repertoires in COVID-19. Using immunoSEQ multiplex PCR, the repertoire was profiled, and TCRdb retains in-frame clones only, with some absent. The data contain approximately 150,000 clones, around 90% of them singletons. Sequences were obtained from peripheral blood. The origin of the receptors is a woman aged 45 to 65 with acute or convalescent COVID-19.

The CDR3 DNA reads TGTGCCAGCTTTTCCGCTCATGGGACTCTCCAAGAGACCCAGTACTTC. Translating it yields CASFSAHGTLQETQYF. The chain links TRBV28 to TRBJ2-5; TRBD2 is a possible D gene (6 bases). Trimming shortened V by 8 bases and J by 1 base, and 20 bases separated the two germline ends. This CDR3 comprises 16 residues. Germline V gene sequence: CDR1 MDHEN, CDR2 SYDVKM. Together with reference TRBV28 and TRBJ2-5, the CDR3 gives the full variable domain: DVKVTQSSRYLVKRTGEKVFLECVQDMDHENMFWYRQDPGLGLRLIYFSYDVKMKEKGDIPEGYSVSREKKERFSLILESASTNQTSMYLCASFSAHGTLQETQYFGPGTRLLVL.

This clone was seen a handful of times. This sequence joins TRBV5-1 and TRBJ2-1, with 10 positions matching TRBD1. This CDR3 contains 16 residues. Germline values: CDR1 SGHRS, CDR2 YFSETQ. V trimming: 6 bases; J trimming: 6 bases; junction bases outside the gene matches: 12. The CDR3 coding sequence is TGCGCCAGCACCTGGACAGGGGGGCTACTGGGCAATGAGCAGTTCTTC. Protein product: CASTWTGGLLGNEQFF.

The genes are TRBV6-5 and TRBJ2-7, with TRBD2 identical over 9 bases. V trimming: 9 bases; J trimming: 3 bases; junction bases outside the gene matches: 9. In germline, CDR1 is MNHEY, CDR2 SVGAGI. The CDR3 contains 14 residues. The CDR3 sequence: CASAQREAFYEQYF. The CDR3 nucleotides are TGTGCCAGTGCCCAGCGGGAGGCATTCTACGAGCAGTACTTC.

The DNA for the CDR3 is TGTGCCAGCAGTTTAGGACAGGGGGGGATTCTAATCAATCAGCCCCAGCATTTT. Translating gives CASSLGQGGILINQPQHF. The chain combines TRBV28 with TRBJ1-5, with 10 bases matching TRBD1. The V gene's germline CDR1 is MDHEN and CDR2 SYDVKM. V trimming: 2 bases; J trimming: 3 bases; junction bases outside the gene matches: 10. The CDR3 length is 18 residues.

The chain carries TRBV5-4 and TRBJ2-7, with 8 bases matching TRBD2. The CDR3 has 14 amino acids. Germline V lookup: CDR1 SGHNT, CDR2 YYREEE (reference sequence). V was clipped by 7 bases and J by 2 bases; unmatched bases: 8. The DNA for the CDR3 is TGTGCCAGCGGGGCGGGGGGCTTACCCTACGAGCAGTACTTC. It yields the protein CASGAGGLPYEQYF.

The chain uses TRBV28 and TRBJ1-2; the D gene is possibly TRBD1 (5 bases). Trimming removed 6 bases at V and 4 bases at J, with 15 bases between. Germline CDR1 and CDR2: MDHEN and SYDVKM. The CDR3 contains 14 residues. The CDR3 DNA is TGTGCCAGCAGAAACACTCAGGGAACCTATGGCTACACCTTC. Translation gives CASRNTQGTYGYTF.

The chain joins TRBV7-9 to TRBJ1-2; possibly TRBD1 for D (5 bases). Trimming stripped 5 bases from V and 1 base from J, with 14 bases between. The CDR3 has 15 residues. Germline V gene sequence: CDR1 SEHNR, CDR2 FQNEAQ (reference sequence). CDR3 nucleotides: TGTGCCAGCAGCACTCCAGGGTTCGGTAACTATGGCTACACCTTC. The encoded protein is CASSTPGFGNYGYTF. Combining the CDR3 with reference TRBV7-9 and TRBJ1-2 gives the whole variable domain DTGVSQNPRHKITKRGQNVTFRCDPISEHNRLYWYRQTLGQGPEFLTYFQNEAQLEKSRLLSDRFSAERPKGSFSTLEIQRTEQGDSAMYLCASSTPGFGNYGYTFGSGTRLTVV.

The rearrangement uses TRBV18 and TRBJ2-2; tentative D call: TRBD1 (6 bases). CDR1 and CDR2 from the germline V gene are KGHSH and LQKENI. This CDR3 has 11 residues. CDR3 protein: CATGDTGELFF. In nucleotides, the CDR3 is TGTGCGACAGGAGACACCGGGGAGCTGTTTTTT.

This chain joins TRBV24-1 and TRBJ2-2; TRBD1 aligns across 10 bases. Germline CDR1 KGHDR, CDR2 SFDVKD. The CDR3 totals 16 residues. J gave up 5 bases and V 4 bases, and 6 bases lay outside the gene matches. As DNA, the CDR3 is TGTGCCACCAGTGACCACAGGACAGGGGGAACCGGGGAGCTGTTTTTT. Its protein is CATSDHRTGGTGELFF.

The chain combines TRBV30 with TRBJ1-1; no definite D call. The CDR3 spans 13 residues. V lost 2 bases to trimming and J lost 4 bases, with 11 bases between them. In germline, CDR1 is GTSNPN, CDR2 SVGIG (reference sequence). The CDR3 DNA is TGTGCCTGGAGTAGCGGCCTGGGCACTGAAGCTTTCTTT. Translating gives CAWSSGLGTEAFF.

The chain links TRBV7-9 to TRBJ2-1; maybe TRBD2 (6 bases). V was clipped by 4 bases and J by 3 bases, with 10 bases between them. Per the germline V gene, CDR1 is SEHNR and CDR2 is FQNEAQ (reference sequence). The CDR3 totals 14 residues. The CDR3 here is CASSWLADYNEQFF. The CDR3 DNA follows: TGTGCCAGCAGCTGGTTAGCGGACTACAATGAGCAGTTCTTC. The full variable domain, with the rest looked up from reference TRBV7-9 and TRBJ2-1, is DTGVSQNPRHKITKRGQNVTFRCDPISEHNRLYWYRQTLGQGPEFLTYFQNEAQLEKSRLLSDRFSAERPKGSFSTLEIQRTEQGDSAMYLCASSWLADYNEQFFGPGTRLTVL.

As to this clone: One junction end does not reproduce the germline sequence, and a read error may be involved. The genes are TRBV3-1 (or the pseudogene TRBV3-2) and TRBJ1-2; 8 bases align to TRBD1. The CDR3 runs 17 residues. Germline CDR1 reads LGHDT; CDR2 reads YNNKEL (reference sequence). CDR3: CTSSQGWALGQGSGYTF. The CDR3 coding sequence is TGTACCAGCAGCCAAGGATGGGCCCTTGGACAGGGAAGTGGCTACACCTTC.

The V call is TRBV30, the J call TRBJ1-6; 8 nucleotides align to TRBD1. CDR1 and CDR2 from the germline V gene are GTSNPN and SVGIG (reference sequence). This CDR3 has 14 residues. Unmatched junction bases numbered 4, after V lost 0 bases and J lost 9 bases. The CDR3 loop is CAWSVSTGGSPLHF. In nucleotides, the CDR3 is TGTGCCTGGAGTGTCTCAACAGGGGGTTCACCCCTCCACTTT.

The gene calls are TRBV10-3 and TRBJ1-1; D ambiguous. V was shortened by 3 bases and J by 2 bases, with 10 bases between the two germline ends. The germline gives CDR1 ENHRY, CDR2 SYGVKD. This CDR3 comprises 14 residues. CDR3 amino acids: CAISDTNYNTEAFF. The CDR3 bases are TGTGCCATCAGTGATACGAACTATAACACTGAAGCTTTCTTT.

The chain joins TRBV6-5 to TRBJ2-1; TRBD2 matches 8 bases. Germline CDR1 is MNHEY and CDR2 is SVGAGI. The CDR3 contains 14 residues. The trim removed 2 bases at V and 10 bases at J, leaving 7 bases unmatched. The CDR3 spells CASSYGAASGEQFF. The CDR3 bases are TGTGCCAGCAGTTACGGTGCGGCTAGCGGGGAGCAGTTCTTC.

The V gene is TRBV7-3, the J gene TRBJ2-1; D gene unclear. Trimming stripped 1 base from V and 0 bases from J, with 13 bases between. This CDR3 is built from 17 residues. Looked up from germline, CDR1 is SGHTA and CDR2 is FQGTGA. DNA for the CDR3: TGTGCCAGCAGCTTAAGTGTTACGGCTAGCTCCTACAATGAGCAGTTCTTC. It encodes CASSLSVTASSYNEQFF.

The chain employs TRBV18 and TRBJ1-3, with 7 bases lining up with TRBD1. Per the germline V gene, CDR1 is KGHSH and CDR2 is LQKENI. CDR3 length: 15 residues. Trimming removed 6 bases from V and 4 bases from J; junction bases left unmatched: 9. The CDR3 loop is CASSQTRGNGNTIYF. The CDR3 nucleotides read TGTGCCAGCTCTCAAACCAGGGGGAACGGAAACACCATATATTTT.

V gene TRBV7-3 combines with J gene TRBJ2-1; D might be TRBD2 (6 bases). The CDR3 spans 15 residues. The V gene lost 4 bases and the J gene lost 0 bases, with 10 bases spanning the gap. CDR1 is SGHTA and CDR2 is FQGTGA in the germline V gene. Here the CDR3 reads CASSYSGNSYNEQFF. CDR3 nucleotides: TGTGCCAGCAGCTATAGCGGCAACTCCTACAATGAGCAGTTCTTC.

V gene TRBV7-2 combines with J gene TRBJ1-2; no clear D. The CDR3 extends over 15 amino acids. CDR1 SGHTA and CDR2 FQGNSA come from the germline V gene. Trimming removed 1 base from V and 0 bases from J, with 9 bases in between. The CDR3 DNA is TGTGCCAGCAGCTTAGTCGCAGATACTAACTATGGCTACACCTTC. This gives the protein CASSLVADTNYGYTF.